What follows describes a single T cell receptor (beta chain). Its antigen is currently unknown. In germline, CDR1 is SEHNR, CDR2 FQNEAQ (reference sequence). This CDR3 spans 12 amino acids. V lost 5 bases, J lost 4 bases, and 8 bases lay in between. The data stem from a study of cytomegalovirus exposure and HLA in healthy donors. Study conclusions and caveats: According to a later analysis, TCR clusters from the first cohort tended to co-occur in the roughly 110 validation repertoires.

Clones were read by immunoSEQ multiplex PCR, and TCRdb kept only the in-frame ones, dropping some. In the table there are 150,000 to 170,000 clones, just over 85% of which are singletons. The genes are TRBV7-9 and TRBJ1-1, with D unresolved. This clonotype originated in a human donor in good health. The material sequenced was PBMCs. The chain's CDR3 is CASSQTATEAFF. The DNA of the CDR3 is TGTGCCAGCAGCCAAACAGCCACTGAAGCTTTCTTT.